A selection of T cell receptor beta chains follows, all from one sample in a study of blood T cell repertoires in COVID-19. Repertoires were generated with immunoSEQ multiplex PCR, while TCRdb's copy carries only in-frame clones and drops some. The sample shows about 90,000 clones, approximately 86% of them seen only once. Sequenced: peripheral blood. Receptors originate from a man older than 75 with active or convalescent COVID-19. The CDR3 runs from the conserved cysteine through the conserved F or W. The D gene is left open where the match is weak. Only some rows state a clone size, as once, few, many or a class for expanded clones.

D gene | clone size | CDR3 length | J gene | V gene | CDR3 protein | CDR3 DNA
- | once | 13 | TRBJ1-2 | TRBV3-1/TRBV3-2 | CASSQGRVSGYTF | TGTGCCAGCAGCCAAGGACGGGTCTCGGGCTACACCTTC
TRBD1 | - | 14 | TRBJ2-1 | TRBV29-1 | CSLLLGTGQSRQFF | TGCAGCCTTCTTCTAGGGACAGGGCAATCTAGGCAGTTCTTC
- | - | 14 | TRBJ1-2 | TRBV4-1 | CASSQGSQNYGYTF | TGCGCCAGCAGCCAAGGTAGCCAGAACTATGGCTACACCTTC
- | - | 13 | TRBJ2-7 | TRBV11-3 | CASSSGLTYEQYF | TGTGCCAGCAGCTCAGGACTAACTTACGAGCAGTACTTC
- | - | 13 | TRBJ1-1 | TRBV11-1 | CASTQSSRGEAFF | TGTGCCAGCACCCAATCGAGCCGGGGTGAAGCTTTCTTT
TRBD2 | - | 13 | TRBJ2-7 | TRBV6-1 | CASRLLAGGEQYF | TGTGCCAGCAGGCTGTTAGCGGGAGGCGAGCAGTACTTC
TRBD1 | - | 18 | TRBJ1-4 | TRBV3-1/TRBV3-2 | CASSQSPGQGGLNEKLFF | TGTGCCAGCAGCCAAAGTCCGGGACAGGGGGGCTTAAATGAAAAACTGTTTTTT
- | - | 13 | TRBJ2-7 | TRBV6-2/TRBV6-3 | CASSYSLAYEQYF | TGTGCCAGCAGTTATTCCCTAGCATACGAGCAGTACTTC
TRBD2 | - | 15 | TRBJ2-7 | TRBV6-5 | CASSHGLAGIGEQYF | TGTGCCAGCAGCCACGGACTAGCGGGGATTGGGGAGCAGTACTTC
TRBD1 | - | 15 | TRBJ1-3 | TRBV11-3 | CASSQTGGSGNTIYF | TGTGCCAGCAGCCAGACAGGGGGCTCTGGAAACACCATATATTTT
- | - | 12 | TRBJ2-1 | TRBV29-1 | CSGGRRGNEQFF | TGCAGCGGAGGAAGGCGGGGCAATGAGCAGTTCTTC
- | - | 13 | TRBJ1-2 | TRBV6-5 | CASSLSTIYGYTF | TGTGCCAGCAGTTTGAGCACTATCTATGGCTACACCTTC
- | - | 15 | TRBJ2-1 | TRBV5-8 | CASTSLVVGGREQFF | TGTGCCAGCACGTCTTTGGTCGTGGGAGGAAGGGAGCAGTTCTTC
- | - | 13 | TRBJ1-1 | TRBV5-1 | CASRYTRNTEAFF | TGCGCCAGCAGATATACACGCAACACTGAAGCTTTCTTT
TRBD2 | - | 18 | TRBJ2-2 | TRBV5-1 | CASSLAPTSSGRTGELFF | TGCGCCAGCAGCTTGGCCCCTACATCTAGCGGGAGGACCGGGGAGCTGTTTTTT
TRBD1 | - | 17 | TRBJ1-1 | TRBV10-2 | CASSPLGTEIENTEAFF | TGCGCCAGCAGCCCCCTAGGGACAGAGATTGAGAACACTGAAGCTTTCTTT
- | - | 12 | TRBJ2-7 | TRBV12-3/TRBV12-4 | CASSRGPYEQYF | TGTGCCAGCAGTCGCGGGCCATACGAGCAGTACTTC
TRBD2 | - | 15 | TRBJ2-1 | TRBV18 | CASSPATSGTNEQFF | TGTGCCAGCTCACCAGCGACTAGCGGGACCAATGAGCAGTTCTTC
- | - | 12 | TRBJ2-4 | TRBV14 | CASSQDRNIQYF | TGTGCCAGCAGCCAAGATCGAAACATTCAGTACTTC
- | - | 14 | TRBJ2-5 | TRBV11-1 | CASSLVGGQETQYF | TGTGCCAGCAGCTTAGTAGGAGGACAAGAGACCCAGTACTTC
- | - | 20 | TRBJ2-4 | TRBV6-1 | CASSERGTGRAGAAKNIQYF | TGTGCCAGCAGTGAAAGGGGGACAGGGCGAGCGGGGGCAGCCAAAAACATTCAGTACTTC
TRBD1 | - | 15 | TRBJ1-1 | TRBV5-5 | CASETGTGGFTEAFF | TGTGCCAGTGAAACCGGGACAGGGGGCTTCACTGAAGCTTTCTTT
TRBD2 | - | 20 | TRBJ2-2 | TRBV13 | CASSHRGTSGNPPNTGELFF | TGTGCCAGCAGCCACAGGGGGACTAGCGGGAATCCTCCGAACACCGGGGAGCTGTTTTTT
TRBD2 | - | 19 | TRBJ2-3 | TRBV4-2 | CASSRELAGGATYTDTQYF | TGTGCCAGCAGCCGGGAACTAGCGGGAGGAGCAACGTACACAGATACGCAGTATTTT
- | - | 14 | TRBJ1-2 | TRBV11-2 | CASSLNRENYGYTF | TGTGCCAGCAGCTTAAACAGGGAAAACTATGGCTACACCTTC
- | - | 11 | TRBJ1-1 | TRBV7-8 | CASRLANEAFF | TGTGCCAGCAGGCTAGCAAACGAAGCTTTCTTT
- | - | 14 | TRBJ2-3 | TRBV7-8 | CASSLGRSAPTQYF | TGTGCCAGCAGCTTGGGCAGGTCGGCACCGACGCAGTATTTT
- | - | 16 | TRBJ1-3 | TRBV9 | CASSAGHPSSGNTIYF | TGTGCCAGCAGCGCGGGACACCCGAGCTCTGGAAACACCATATATTTT
TRBD2 | few | 15 | TRBJ2-1 | TRBV10-3 | CAISQLAGYNNEQFF | TGTGCCATCAGTCAACTAGCGGGGTATAACAATGAGCAGTTCTTC
- | few | 14 | TRBJ2-1 | TRBV10-3 | CAISESDSYNEQFF | TGTGCCATCAGTGAGTCGGACAGCTACAATGAGCAGTTCTTC
TRBD1 | few | 14 | TRBJ2-1 | TRBV19 | CASSPTGGYNEQFF | TGTGCCAGTAGCCCGACAGGGGGCTACAATGAGCAGTTCTTC
TRBD2 | few | 14 | TRBJ2-7 | TRBV7-8 | CASSLQGLVYEQYF | TGTGCCAGCAGCTTACAGGGACTAGTCTACGAGCAGTACTTC
TRBD1 | - | 15 | TRBJ2-3 | TRBV7-2 | CASSSVQGAADTQYF | TGTGCCAGCAGCTCCGTACAGGGGGCGGCAGATACGCAGTATTTT
- | - | 14 | TRBJ1-1 | TRBV5-1 | CASTPRGRNTEAFF | TGCGCCAGCACCCCCCGGGGGAGGAACACTGAAGCTTTCTTT
- | - | 15 | TRBJ1-4 | TRBV5-4 | CASSPSRGGSEKLFF | TGTGCCAGCAGCCCAAGCAGGGGAGGGTCTGAAAAACTGTTTTTT
- | - | 17 | TRBJ2-5 | TRBV18 | CASSPPLAFALIETQYF | TGTGCCAGCTCACCACCGCTGGCCTTCGCTTTAATCGAGACCCAGTACTTC
- | - | 15 | TRBJ2-1 | TRBV4-2 | CASSQNRGPYNEQFF | TGTGCCAGCAGCCAAAATAGGGGTCCCTACAATGAGCAGTTCTTC
- | once | 15 | TRBJ1-2 | TRBV7-8 | CASSLYGSRIYGYTF | TGTGCCAGCAGCTTATACGGGTCAAGGATCTATGGCTACACCTTC
- | - | 16 | TRBJ2-2 | TRBV4-2 | CASSQRGGRGTGELFF | TGTGCCAGCAGCCAGCGAGGGGGGAGGGGCACCGGGGAGCTGTTTTTT
TRBD2 | - | 13 | TRBJ2-1 | TRBV2 | CADGTSRDNEQFF | TGTGCCGACGGGACTAGCAGAGACAATGAGCAGTTCTTC
TRBD2 | once | 15 | TRBJ2-1 | TRBV28 | CASSVGTSGSDEQFF | TGTGCCAGCAGTGTAGGGACTAGCGGGAGCGATGAGCAGTTCTTC
TRBD2 | - | 16 | TRBJ2-2 | TRBV7-2 | CASSLNGGGRTGELFF | TGTGCCAGCAGCTTAAATGGGGGCGGGAGGACCGGGGAGCTGTTTTTT
TRBD1 | - | 15 | TRBJ2-3 | TRBV19 | CASSPDRGSTDTQYF | TGTGCCAGTAGTCCCGACAGGGGAAGCACAGATACGCAGTATTTT
- | few | 15 | TRBJ1-6 | TRBV5-8 | CASSLPRAYGAPLHF | TGTGCCAGCAGCTTGCCGAGGGCCTACGGGGCACCCCTCCACTTT
TRBD2 | once | 17 | TRBJ2-6 | TRBV19 | CASSKVSGIGGANVLTF | TGTGCCAGTAGTAAGGTTAGCGGGATTGGTGGGGCCAACGTCCTGACTTTC
TRBD2 | - | 16 | TRBJ2-2 | TRBV3-1/TRBV3-2 | CASSQDAAGSTGELFF | TGTGCCAGCAGCCAAGACGCAGCGGGAAGCACCGGGGAGCTGTTTTTT
TRBD2 | - | 18 | TRBJ2-1 | TRBV10-2 | CASRGRLGLAGSYNEQFF | TGCGCCAGCAGGGGAAGGTTGGGATTAGCGGGTTCCTACAATGAGCAGTTCTTC
TRBD1 | - | 15 | TRBJ1-2 | TRBV10-2 | CASSDDRGPNYGYTF | TGCGCCAGCAGCGATGACAGGGGGCCTAACTATGGCTACACCTTC
TRBD1 | - | 15 | TRBJ2-3 | TRBV6-5 | CASRDRGHRTDTQYF | TGTGCCAGCAGAGACAGGGGGCATCGGACAGATACGCAGTATTTT
- | - | 13 | TRBJ1-3 | TRBV11-2 | CASSSDRGNTIYF | TGTGCCAGCAGCTCCGACAGGGGAAACACCATATATTTT
TRBD1 | - | 16 | TRBJ1-2 | TRBV6-5 | CASSSLPGQGVYGYTF | TGTGCCAGCAGTTCACTTCCGGGACAGGGGGTCTATGGCTACACCTTC
- | once | 14 | TRBJ1-1 | TRBV3-1/TRBV3-2 | CASSQGRMNTEAFF | TGTGCCAGCAGCCAAGGGCGGATGAACACTGAAGCTTTCTTT
- | once | 13 | TRBJ2-7 | TRBV6-2/TRBV6-3 | CASSDRSLGEQYF | TGTGCCAGCAGTGACAGGAGCCTGGGAGAGCAGTACTTC
TRBD2 | - | 15 | TRBJ2-1 | TRBV9 | CASSPTSGSGNEQFF | TGTGCCAGCAGCCCCACTAGCGGGAGCGGAAATGAGCAGTTCTTC
TRBD2 | once | 15 | TRBJ2-1 | TRBV5-1 | CASSLAATSGNEQFF | TGCGCCAGCAGCTTGGCCGCGACTAGCGGCAATGAGCAGTTCTTC